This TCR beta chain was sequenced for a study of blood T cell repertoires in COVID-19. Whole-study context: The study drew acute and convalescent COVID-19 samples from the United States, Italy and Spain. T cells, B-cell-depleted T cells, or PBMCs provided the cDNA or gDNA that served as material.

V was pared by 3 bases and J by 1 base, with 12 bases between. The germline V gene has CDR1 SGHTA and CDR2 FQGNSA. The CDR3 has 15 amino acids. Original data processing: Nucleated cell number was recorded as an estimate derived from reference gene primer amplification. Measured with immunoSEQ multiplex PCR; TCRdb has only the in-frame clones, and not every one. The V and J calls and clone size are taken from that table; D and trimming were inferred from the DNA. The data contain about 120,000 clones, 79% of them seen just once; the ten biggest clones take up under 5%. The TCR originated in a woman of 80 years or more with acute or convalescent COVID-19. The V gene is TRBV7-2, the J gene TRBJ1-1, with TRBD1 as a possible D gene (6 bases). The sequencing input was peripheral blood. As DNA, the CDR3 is TGTGCCAGCAGCTTGACTTCACAGGGGAACACTGAAGCTTTCTTT. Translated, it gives CASSLTSQGNTEAFF.